These T cell receptor beta chains were read from a single sample in a study of cytomegalovirus exposure and HLA in healthy donors. Libraries were prepared by immunoSEQ multiplex PCR; TCRdb keeps only in-frame clonotypes and omits some of them. Of around 200,000 clones in the sample, roughly 79% were seen once. Sequencing used PBMCs. These receptors were taken from a man younger than 35 in good health and CMV-seronegative. Each CDR3 is given with its conserved first and last residue. D genes are given only for firm matches. Part of the rows lack a size; the others show once, few, many or a class for expanded clones.

clone size	V gene	D gene	J gene	CDR3 length	CDR3 DNA	CDR3 protein
.	TRBV7-9	TRBD1	TRBJ2-2	18	TGTGCCAGCAGCTTAGAGTTTCCGGGACAGGCGAACACCGGGGAGCTGTTTTTT	CASSLEFPGQANTGELFF
.	TRBV5-1	TRBD1	TRBJ1-6	14	TGCGCCAGCAGCTTTGGGACAGAGGATTCACCCCTCCACTTT	CASSFGTEDSPLHF
.	TRBV10-1	.	TRBJ2-3	16	TGCGCCAGCAGTGATTTACGCGGCGCGAACACAGATACGCAGTATTTT	CASSDLRGANTDTQYF
.	TRBV7-6	.	TRBJ1-1	13	TGTGCCAGCAGCCCCGGGACAAGAAATGAAGCTTTCTTT	CASSPGTRNEAFF
few	TRBV7-2	.	TRBJ2-1	15	TGTGCCAGCAGCTTAGCGTTGGGACAAGAGAATGAGCAGTTCTTC	CASSLALGQENEQFF
once	TRBV9	.	TRBJ2-2	14	TGTGCCAGCAGCGCGGACAGAATCACCGGGGAGCTGTTTTTT	CASSADRITGELFF
.	TRBV6-4	TRBD1	TRBJ1-2	15	TGTGCCAGCAGTGACACCGACAGGGCCCTCGGGGGCTACACCTTC	CASSDTDRALGGYTF
.	TRBV7-9	TRBD2	TRBJ2-1	17	TGTTCCAGCAGCTTAGAACTAGCGGGAGGGATTCACAATGAGCAGTTCTTC	CSSSLELAGGIHNEQFF
.	TRBV7-2	TRBD1	TRBJ2-7	14	TGTGCCAGCAGCTTGGACAGGGCCGCCAGCGAGCAGTACTTC	CASSLDRAASEQYF
.	TRBV28	.	TRBJ1-5	13	TGTGCCAGCAGTCCTTATAGCAATCAGCCCCAGCATTTT	CASSPYSNQPQHF
.	TRBV5-6	.	TRBJ2-7	14	TGTGCCAGCAGCTTGGCTTACTTTTCCTACGAGCAGTACTTC	CASSLAYFSYEQYF
.	TRBV5-4	.	TRBJ1-1	16	TGTGCCAGCAGCTTGGGGGGCTCACACGGGAACACTGAAGCTTTCTTT	CASSLGGSHGNTEAFF
.	TRBV19	TRBD1	TRBJ1-2	15	TGTGCCAGCGCCGCAGGACAGGGGTCCCTCTATGGCTACACCTTC	CASAAGQGSLYGYTF
.	TRBV7-9	TRBD2	TRBJ2-3	16	TGTGCCAGCAGCCAAGGACTAGCAGGGAGCACAGATACGCAGTATTTT	CASSQGLAGSTDTQYF
.	TRBV6-6	.	TRBJ2-3	15	TGTGCCAGCAGTTACTACCTAGAGGAGAGGAATACGCAGTATTTT	CASSYYLEERNTQYF
.	TRBV27	.	TRBJ1-1	13	TGTGCCAGCAGTTTGACAGGAAGCACTGAAGCTTTCTTT	CASSLTGSTEAFF
.	TRBV15	TRBD1	TRBJ2-7	14	TGTGCCACCGACCAAAATTCTACAGGGGACGAGCAGTACTTC	CATDQNSTGDEQYF
.	TRBV2	TRBD2	TRBJ2-5	14	TGTGCCAGAGGGACTAGCGACGGACAAGAGACCCAGTACTTC	CARGTSDGQETQYF
.	TRBV7-9	.	TRBJ1-1	16	TGTTCCAGCAGCACCGTAGCAGCAGGGATGAACACTGAAGCTTTCTTT	CSSSTVAAGMNTEAFF
.	TRBV4-1	TRBD2	TRBJ2-7	15	TGCGCCAGCAGCCAAGAGAGGGCGGGGGCCTACGAGCAGTACTTC	CASSQERAGAYEQYF
.	TRBV30	.	TRBJ2-1	13	TGTGCCTGGAGTGTGGGGGGCTACAATGAGCAGTTCTTC	CAWSVGGYNEQFF
.	TRBV9	.	TRBJ2-7	12	TGTGCCAGCAGCGTAGGGAGGGGAGAGCAGTACTTC	CASSVGRGEQYF
.	TRBV30	.	TRBJ2-1	12	TGTGCCTGGAGTGTAGAAATGGGGAGGCAGTTCTTC	CAWSVEMGRQFF
.	TRBV7-2	.	TRBJ2-7	17	TGTGCCAGCAGTCAAGGAGGGCAGCCAAGGAGCTCCTACGAGCAGTACTTC	CASSQGGQPRSSYEQYF
.	TRBV11-2	.	TRBJ2-2	18	TGTGCCAGCAGCTTAACGGGGTGGGGGGTGGTAAACACCGGGGAGCTGTTTTTT	CASSLTGWGVVNTGELFF
.	TRBV4-3	.	TRBJ2-5	15	TGCGCCAGCAGCCAAGAAGCGGGTCTTCGGTCGACCCAGTACTTC	CASSQEAGLRSTQYF
.	TRBV11-1	.	TRBJ1-1	13	TGTGCCAGCAGCTTAAATCCAAACACTGAAGCTTTCTTT	CASSLNPNTEAFF
.	TRBV7-6	TRBD2	TRBJ2-7	14	TGTGCCAGCAGCCCCGGGGGGACTTTAGGCGAGCAGTACTTC	CASSPGGTLGEQYF
.	TRBV11-1	TRBD2	TRBJ2-1	15	TGTGCCAGCAGCTTGCTAGCGGGAGTAAATAATGAGCAGTTCTTC	CASSLLAGVNNEQFF
.	TRBV10-3	TRBD1	TRBJ1-2	16	TGTGCCATCAGTGAAGGGGGACAGGGAGAGTCTTATGGCTACACCTTC	CAISEGGQGESYGYTF
few	TRBV5-4	TRBD1	TRBJ1-1	16	TGTGCCAGCAGCTTGGGGGCAGGGGGCTTAGTCACTGAAGCTTTCTTT	CASSLGAGGLVTEAFF
few	TRBV7-3	TRBD2	TRBJ2-1	15	TGTGCCAGCAGCTCGCCGGGACTAGGCGACAATGAGCAGTTCTTC	CASSSPGLGDNEQFF
.	TRBV4-1	TRBD1	TRBJ2-2	16	TGCGCCAGCAGCCAAGATAGGGGGCGAAACACCGGGGAGCTGTTTTTT	CASSQDRGRNTGELFF
.	TRBV2	.	TRBJ1-5	15	TGTGCCAGCAGCAGGGATAACCGGGAGAATCAGCCCCAGCATTTT	CASSRDNRENQPQHF
few	TRBV2	TRBD1	TRBJ1-5	15	TGTGCCAGCACCCCCGGGACAGGGATGAATCAGCCCCAGCATTTT	CASTPGTGMNQPQHF
.	TRBV7-3	.	TRBJ1-6	14	TGTGCCAGCAGCTCAGATGGGGGGGGCTCACCCCTCCACTTT	CASSSDGGGSPLHF
once	TRBV4-2	TRBD1	TRBJ1-2	17	TGTGCCAGCAGCCAAGATGGAGGGACAGGGGCGGGCTATGGCTACACCTTC	CASSQDGGTGAGYGYTF
.	TRBV19	.	TRBJ2-5	13	TGTGCCAGTAGTATGGACGGGGAAGAGACCCAGTACTTC	CASSMDGEETQYF
.	TRBV7-2	TRBD2	TRBJ2-1	19	TGTGCCAGCAGCTTTGCCGCAGGGACTAGCGGGAATAATCGACGCGAGCAGTTCTTC	CASSFAAGTSGNNRREQFF
.	TRBV10-3	TRBD2	TRBJ2-3	15	TGTGCCATCAGGGGACTAGCGGAGACGGGAGATACGCAGTATTTT	CAIRGLAETGDTQYF